The T cell receptor beta chain under discussion was sequenced for a study of control samples from healthy donors and cancer patients. This CDR3 contains 17 residues. Germline V gene sequence: CDR1 MNHEY, CDR2 SMNVEV (reference sequence). Trimming took 1 base from V and 2 from J; bases not matched to a gene: 8. This table comes from immunoSEQ multiplex PCR, and its TCRdb copy is limited to in-frame clones, with some not included. In the table there are under 200,000 clones, 90% to 95% of which are singletons. Sequencing was done on a sample of blood. The chain uses TRBV27 and TRBJ2-1; 7 bases fit TRBD2. The sequence came from a woman aged 60-70 years in good health. The CDR3 is CASSLFMGGSTYNEQFF. Written as DNA, the CDR3 is TGTGCCAGCAGTTTATTTATGGGGGGGTCAACCTACAATGAGCAGTTCTTC.